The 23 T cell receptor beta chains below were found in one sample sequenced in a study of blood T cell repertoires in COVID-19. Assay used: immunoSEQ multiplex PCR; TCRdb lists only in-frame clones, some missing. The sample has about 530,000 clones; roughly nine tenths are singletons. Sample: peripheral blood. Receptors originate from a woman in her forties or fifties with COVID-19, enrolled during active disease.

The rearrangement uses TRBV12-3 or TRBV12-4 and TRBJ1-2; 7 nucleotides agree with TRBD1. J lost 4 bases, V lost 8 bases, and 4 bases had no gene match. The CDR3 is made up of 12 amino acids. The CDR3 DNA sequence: TGTGCCAGCTGGGACAGCTTCTATGGCTACACCTTC. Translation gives CASWDSFYGYTF.

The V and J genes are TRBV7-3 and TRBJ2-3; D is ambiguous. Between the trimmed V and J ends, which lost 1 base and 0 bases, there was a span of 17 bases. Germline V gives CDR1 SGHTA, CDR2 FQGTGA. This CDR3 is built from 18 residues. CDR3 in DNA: TGTGCCAGCAGCTTAATTCCTCTGAGCGCTTCTAGCACAGATACGCAGTATTTT. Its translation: CASSLIPLSASSTDTQYF.

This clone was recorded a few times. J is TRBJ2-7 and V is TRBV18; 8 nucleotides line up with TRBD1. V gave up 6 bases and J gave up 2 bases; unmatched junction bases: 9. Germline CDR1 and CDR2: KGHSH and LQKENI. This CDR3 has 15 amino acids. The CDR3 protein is CASSSRQGIAYEQYF. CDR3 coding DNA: TGTGCCAGCTCCTCTCGACAGGGGATAGCCTACGAGCAGTACTTC.

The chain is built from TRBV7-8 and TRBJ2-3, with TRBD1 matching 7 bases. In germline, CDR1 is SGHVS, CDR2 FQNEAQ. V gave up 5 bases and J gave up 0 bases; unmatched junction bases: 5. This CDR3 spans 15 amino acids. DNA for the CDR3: TGTGCCAGCAGCGTGGACAGGCCCAGCACAGATACGCAGTATTTT. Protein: CASSVDRPSTDTQYF. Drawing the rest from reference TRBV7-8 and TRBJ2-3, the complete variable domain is GAGVSQSPRYKVAKRGQDVALRCDPISGHVSLFWYQQALGQGPEFLTYFQNEAQLDKSGLPSDRFFAERPEGSVSTLKIQRTQQEDSAVYLCASSVDRPSTDTQYFGPGTRLTVL.

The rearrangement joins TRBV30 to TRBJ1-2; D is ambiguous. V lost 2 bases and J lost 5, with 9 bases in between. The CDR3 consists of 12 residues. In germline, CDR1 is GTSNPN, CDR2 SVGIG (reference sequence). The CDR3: CAWSKTSYGYTF. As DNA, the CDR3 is TGTGCCTGGAGTAAAACTTCATATGGCTACACCTTC.

The CDR3: CASSSEVDYTF. The DNA for the CDR3 is TGCGCCAGCAGTTCCGAGGTAGACTACACCTTC. The chain employs TRBV5-1 and TRBJ1-2; D remains ambiguous. This CDR3 contains 11 residues. V lost 5 bases to trimming and J lost 10 bases, with 12 bases between them. Germline assignment: CDR1 SGHRS and CDR2 YFSETQ.

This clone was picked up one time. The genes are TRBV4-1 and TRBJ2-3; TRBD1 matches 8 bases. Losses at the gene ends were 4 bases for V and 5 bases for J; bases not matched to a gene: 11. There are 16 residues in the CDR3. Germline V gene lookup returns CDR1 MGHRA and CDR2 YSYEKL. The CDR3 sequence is CASSRLPGQGGDTQYF. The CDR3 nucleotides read TGCGCCAGCAGCCGGTTACCCGGACAGGGCGGAGATACGCAGTATTTT.

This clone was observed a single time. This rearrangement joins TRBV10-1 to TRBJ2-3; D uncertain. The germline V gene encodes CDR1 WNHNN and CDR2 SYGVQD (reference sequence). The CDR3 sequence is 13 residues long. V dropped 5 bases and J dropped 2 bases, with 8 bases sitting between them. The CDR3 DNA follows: TGCGCCAGCAGTCGAGATTACACAGATACGCAGTATTTT. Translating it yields CASSRDYTDTQYF.

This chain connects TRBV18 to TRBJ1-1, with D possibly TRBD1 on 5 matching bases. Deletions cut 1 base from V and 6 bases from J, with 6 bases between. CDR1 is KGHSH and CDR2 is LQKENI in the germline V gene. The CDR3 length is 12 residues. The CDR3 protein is CASSPRDSEAFF. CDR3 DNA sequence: TGTGCCAGCTCACCACGGGACTCTGAAGCTTTCTTT.

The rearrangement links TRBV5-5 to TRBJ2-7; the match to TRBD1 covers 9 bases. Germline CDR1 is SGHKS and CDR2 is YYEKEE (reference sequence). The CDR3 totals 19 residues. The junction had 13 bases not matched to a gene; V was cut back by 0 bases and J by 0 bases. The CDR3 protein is CASSLASDRGRGSSYEQYF. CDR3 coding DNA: TGTGCCAGCAGCTTGGCCTCGGACAGGGGCAGGGGGAGCTCCTACGAGCAGTACTTC.

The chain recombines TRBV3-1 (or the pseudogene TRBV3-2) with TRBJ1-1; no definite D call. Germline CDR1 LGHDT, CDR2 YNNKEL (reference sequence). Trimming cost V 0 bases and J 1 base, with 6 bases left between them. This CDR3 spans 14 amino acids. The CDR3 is CASSQDSGNTEAFF. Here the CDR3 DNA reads TGTGCCAGCAGCCAAGATAGTGGGAACACTGAAGCTTTCTTT.

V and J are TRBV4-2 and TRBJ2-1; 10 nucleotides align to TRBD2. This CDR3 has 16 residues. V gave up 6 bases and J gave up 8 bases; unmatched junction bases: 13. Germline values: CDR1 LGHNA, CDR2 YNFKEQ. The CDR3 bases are TGTGCCAGCAGTCCCGAGCGGGGGGGCCGTTACGATGAGCAGTTCTTC. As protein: CASSPERGGRYDEQFF.

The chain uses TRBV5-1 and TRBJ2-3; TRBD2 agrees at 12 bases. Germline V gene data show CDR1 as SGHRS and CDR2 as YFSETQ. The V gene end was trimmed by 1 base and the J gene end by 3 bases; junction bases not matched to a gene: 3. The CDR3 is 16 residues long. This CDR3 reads CASSLRLAGVTDTQYF. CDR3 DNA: TGCGCCAGCAGCTTGCGACTAGCGGGGGTGACAGATACGCAGTATTTT.

The chain's CDR3 is CASSLVWPGYEQYF. CDR3 DNA: TGTGCCAGCAGCTTAGTTTGGCCCGGGTACGAGCAGTACTTC. The chain has TRBV11-2 and TRBJ2-7; no definite D call. Trimming removed 1 base at V and 4 bases at J, with 11 bases between. The CDR3 is 14 residues long. Germline V gene data show CDR1 as SGHAT and CDR2 as FQNNGV.

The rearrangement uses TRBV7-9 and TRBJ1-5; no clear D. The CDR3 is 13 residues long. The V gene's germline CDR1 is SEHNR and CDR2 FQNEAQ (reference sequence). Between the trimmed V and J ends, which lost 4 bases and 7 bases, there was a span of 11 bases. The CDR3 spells CASSSGSGQPQHF. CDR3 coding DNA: TGTGCCAGCAGCTCCGGGTCTGGGCAGCCCCAGCATTTT. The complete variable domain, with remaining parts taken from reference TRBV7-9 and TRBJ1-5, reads DTGVSQNPRHKITKRGQNVTFRCDPISEHNRLYWYRQTLGQGPEFLTYFQNEAQLEKSRLLSDRFSAERPKGSFSTLEIQRTEQGDSAMYLCASSSGSGQPQHFGDGTRLSIL.

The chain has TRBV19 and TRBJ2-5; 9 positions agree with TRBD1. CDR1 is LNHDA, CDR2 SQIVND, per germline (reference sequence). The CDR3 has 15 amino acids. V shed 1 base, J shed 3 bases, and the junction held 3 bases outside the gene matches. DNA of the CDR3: TGTGCCAGTAGTATAGTATGGACAGGGGAAGAGACCCAGTACTTC. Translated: CASSIVWTGEETQYF.

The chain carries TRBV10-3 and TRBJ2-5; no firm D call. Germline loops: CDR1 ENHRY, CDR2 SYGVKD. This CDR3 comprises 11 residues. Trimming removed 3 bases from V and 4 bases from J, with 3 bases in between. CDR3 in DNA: TGTGCCATCAGTGACGGAGAGACCCAGTACTTC. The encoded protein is CAISDGETQYF.

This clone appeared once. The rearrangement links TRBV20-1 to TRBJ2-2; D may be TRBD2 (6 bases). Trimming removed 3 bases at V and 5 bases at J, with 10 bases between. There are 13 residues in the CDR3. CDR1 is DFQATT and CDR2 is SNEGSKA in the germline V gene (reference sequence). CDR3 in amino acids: CSASGTATGELFF. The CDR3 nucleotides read TGCAGTGCTAGTGGGACTGCGACCGGGGAGCTGTTTTTT.

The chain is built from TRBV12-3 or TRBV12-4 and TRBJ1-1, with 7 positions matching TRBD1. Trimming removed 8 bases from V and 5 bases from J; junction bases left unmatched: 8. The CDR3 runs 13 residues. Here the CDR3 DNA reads TGTGCCAGCCGAAGGGGGCGCGGGACTGAAGCTTTCTTT. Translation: CASRRGRGTEAFF.

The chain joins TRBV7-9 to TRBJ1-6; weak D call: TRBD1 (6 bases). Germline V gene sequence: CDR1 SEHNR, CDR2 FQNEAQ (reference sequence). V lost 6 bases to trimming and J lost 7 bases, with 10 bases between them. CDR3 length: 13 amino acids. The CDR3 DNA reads TGTGCCAGCAGTTTCACAGGGAATTCACCCCTCCACTTT. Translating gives CASSFTGNSPLHF.

The CDR3 sequence is CASSQEQGRSYEQYF. The CDR3, as DNA: TGCGCCAGCAGCCAAGAACAGGGGCGCTCCTACGAGCAGTACTTC. The chain uses TRBV4-1 and TRBJ2-7; 7 nucleotides match TRBD1. From germline, CDR1 is MGHRA and CDR2 YSYEKL. V lost 0 bases to trimming and J lost 0 bases; unmatched junction nucleotides: 2. This CDR3 region has 15 residues.

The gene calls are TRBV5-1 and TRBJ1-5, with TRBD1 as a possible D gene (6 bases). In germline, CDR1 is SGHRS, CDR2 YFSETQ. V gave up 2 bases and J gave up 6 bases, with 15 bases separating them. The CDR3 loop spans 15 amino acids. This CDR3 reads CASSFNGGESQPQHF. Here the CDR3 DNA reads TGCGCCAGCAGCTTTAATGGGGGCGAGAGTCAGCCCCAGCATTTT.

The CDR3 loop is CASSGLSGGARDTQYF. The CDR3 DNA follows: TGTGCCAGCAGCGGCCTTAGCGGGGGGGCCCGGGATACGCAGTATTTT. The chain combines TRBV9 with TRBJ2-3; TRBD2 agrees at 11 bases. The germline gives CDR1 SGDLS, CDR2 YYNGEE. This CDR3 is built from 16 residues. Unmatched junction bases numbered 9, after V lost 3 bases and J lost 6 bases.